In its sample, the clone carrying this T cell receptor beta chain was seen once. This entry belongs to a study of CD8 T cells in Susac syndrome. TEMRA cells were enriched by FACS, and CD4+ and CD8+ T cells were negatively isolated. cDNA came from roughly 0.53 to 1 ug RNA primed by random hexamers. TCRdb called the immunoSEQ multiplex PCR reads again in MiXCR, with one record for every CDR3 protein. This sample has 100,000 to 150,000 distinct CDR3 sequences; 90% to 95% occur once, and the top ten carry 0.28%. Sample: CD8+ T cells from PBMCs. The clonotype originates from a human donor with Susac syndrome.

The CDR3 nucleotides are TGCGCCAGCAGCCAAGATCCGGCAAGCTCCTACGAGCAGTACTTC. Amino acids: CASSQDPASSYEQYF. The V gene is TRBV4-3, the J gene TRBJ2-7; the D is unclear. The V gene lost 0 bases and the J gene lost 0 bases, with 9 bases spanning the gap. CDR3 length: 15 amino acids. Germline V gene data show CDR1 as LGHNA and CDR2 as YSLEER.